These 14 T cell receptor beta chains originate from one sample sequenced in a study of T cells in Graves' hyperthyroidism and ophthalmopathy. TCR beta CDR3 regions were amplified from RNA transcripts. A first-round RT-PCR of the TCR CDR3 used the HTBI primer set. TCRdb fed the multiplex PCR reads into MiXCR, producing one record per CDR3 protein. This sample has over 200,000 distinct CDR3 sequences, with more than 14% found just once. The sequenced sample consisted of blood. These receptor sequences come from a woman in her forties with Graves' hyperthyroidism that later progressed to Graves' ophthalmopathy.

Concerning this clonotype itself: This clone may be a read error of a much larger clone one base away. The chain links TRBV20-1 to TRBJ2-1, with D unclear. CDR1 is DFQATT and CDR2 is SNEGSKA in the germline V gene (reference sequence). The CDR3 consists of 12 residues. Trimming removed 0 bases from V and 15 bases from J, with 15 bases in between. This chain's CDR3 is CSARDARKAPFF. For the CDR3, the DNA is TGCAGTGCTAGAGACGCCCGAAAGGCCCCGTTCTTC.

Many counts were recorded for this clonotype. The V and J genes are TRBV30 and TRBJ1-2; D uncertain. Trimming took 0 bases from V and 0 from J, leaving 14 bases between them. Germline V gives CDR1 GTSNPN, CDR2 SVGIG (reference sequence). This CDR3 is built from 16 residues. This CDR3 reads CAWSVPRLSTNYGYTF. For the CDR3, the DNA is TGTGCCTGGAGTGTACCCCGCCTGTCGACTAACTATGGCTACACCTTC.

The CDR3 sequence is CASSYFNLRETQYF. Written as DNA, the CDR3 is TGTGCCAGCAGTTACTTCAACCTGCGGGAGACCCAGTACTTC. The chain recombines TRBV6-2 or TRBV6-3 with TRBJ2-5; D not resolved. The V end lost 1 base, the J end lost 5 bases, and 11 bases lay between the germline ends. Germline-derived CDR1 and CDR2 are MNHEY and SVGEGT. The CDR3 extends over 14 amino acids.

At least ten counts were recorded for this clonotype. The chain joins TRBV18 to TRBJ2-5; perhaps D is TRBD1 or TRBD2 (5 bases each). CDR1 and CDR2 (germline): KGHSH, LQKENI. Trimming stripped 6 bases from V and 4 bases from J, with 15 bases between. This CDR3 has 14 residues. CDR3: CASSPGTASETQYF. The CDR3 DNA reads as TGTGCCAGCTCGCCAGGGACCGCCTCAGAGACCCAGTACTTC.

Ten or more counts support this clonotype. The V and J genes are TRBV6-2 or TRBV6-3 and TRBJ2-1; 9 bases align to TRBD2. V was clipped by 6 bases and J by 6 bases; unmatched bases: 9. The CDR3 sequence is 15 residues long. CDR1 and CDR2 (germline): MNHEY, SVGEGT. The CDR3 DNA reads TGTGCCAGCAGCTATAGCGGGAGCCCTCGCAATGAGCAGTTCTTC. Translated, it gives CASSYSGSPRNEQFF.

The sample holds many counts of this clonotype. The CDR3 spells CASSSRTRTSGRPYEQYF. The CDR3 coding sequence is TGTGCCAGCAGCTCCAGGACCCGGACTAGCGGGAGACCCTACGAGCAGTACTTC. The rearrangement joins TRBV7-3 to TRBJ2-7, with 13 nucleotides matching TRBD2. The CDR3 spans 18 residues. Germline V CDR1 and CDR2: SGHTA, FQGTGA. With 4 bases clipped from V and 2 bases from J, the junction kept 11 bases outside the gene matches.

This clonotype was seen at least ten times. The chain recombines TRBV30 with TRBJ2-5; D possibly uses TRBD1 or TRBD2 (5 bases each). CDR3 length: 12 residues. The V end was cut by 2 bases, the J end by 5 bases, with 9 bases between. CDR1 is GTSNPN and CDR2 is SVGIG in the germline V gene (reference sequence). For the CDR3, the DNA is TGTGCCTGGAGTTTGGGGGTTGAGACCCAGTACTTC. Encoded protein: CAWSLGVETQYF.

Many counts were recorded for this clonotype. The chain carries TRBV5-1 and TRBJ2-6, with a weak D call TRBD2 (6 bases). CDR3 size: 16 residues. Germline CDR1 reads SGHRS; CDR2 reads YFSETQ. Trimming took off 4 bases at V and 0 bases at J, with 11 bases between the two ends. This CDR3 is CASSMGLFSGANVLTF. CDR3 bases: TGCGCCAGCAGCATGGGACTGTTCTCTGGGGCCAACGTCCTGACTTTC.

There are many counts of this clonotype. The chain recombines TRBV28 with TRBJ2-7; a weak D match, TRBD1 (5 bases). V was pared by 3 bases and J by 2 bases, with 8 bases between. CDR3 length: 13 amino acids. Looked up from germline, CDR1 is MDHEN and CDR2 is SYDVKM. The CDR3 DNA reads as TGTGCCAGCAGTTTGTTCAGGGCCTACGAGCAGTACTTC. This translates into CASSLFRAYEQYF.

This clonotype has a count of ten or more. The CDR3 bases are TGTGCCAGCAGTTTCGCGGGACAACCCACAGATACGCAGTATTTT. It yields the protein CASSFAGQPTDTQYF. The chain uses TRBV28 and TRBJ2-3, with D possibly called TRBD1 or TRBD2 (6 bases each). The CDR3 has 15 amino acids. V dropped 3 bases and J dropped 2 bases, with 12 bases sitting between them. The germline gives CDR1 MDHEN, CDR2 SYDVKM.

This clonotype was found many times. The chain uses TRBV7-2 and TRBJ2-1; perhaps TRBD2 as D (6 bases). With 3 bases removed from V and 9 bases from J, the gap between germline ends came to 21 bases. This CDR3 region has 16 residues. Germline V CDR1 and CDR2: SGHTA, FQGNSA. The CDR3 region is CASSLNRLVGAGEQFF. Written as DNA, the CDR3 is TGTGCCAGCAGCTTGAACAGACTAGTAGGTGCCGGTGAGCAGTTCTTC.

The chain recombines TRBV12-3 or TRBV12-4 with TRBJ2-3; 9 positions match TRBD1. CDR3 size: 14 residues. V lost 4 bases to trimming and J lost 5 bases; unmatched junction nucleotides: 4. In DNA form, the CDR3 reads TGTGCCAGCAGTTATGGACAGGGGATAGATACGCAGTATTTT. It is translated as CASSYGQGIDTQYF.

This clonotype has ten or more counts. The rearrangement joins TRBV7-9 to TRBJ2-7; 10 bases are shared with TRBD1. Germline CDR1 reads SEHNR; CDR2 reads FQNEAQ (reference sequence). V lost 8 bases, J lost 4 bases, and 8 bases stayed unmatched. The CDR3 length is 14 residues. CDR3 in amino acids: CASLRTGQGYEQYF. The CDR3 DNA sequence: TGTGCCAGCTTGCGGACGGGACAGGGGTACGAGCAGTACTTC.

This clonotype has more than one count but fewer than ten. CDR3 sequence: CASSTRSRDILAKNIQYF. The CDR3 DNA sequence: TGTGCCAGCAGCACCAGAAGCCGGGACATCCTAGCCAAAAACATTCAGTACTTC. The chain uses TRBV5-6 and TRBJ2-4, with D perhaps TRBD1 (6 bases). CDR3 length: 18 amino acids. Germline values: CDR1 SGHDT, CDR2 YYEEEE. With 4 bases removed from V and 0 bases from J, the gap between germline ends came to 20 bases. Full variable domain (rest looked up from reference TRBV5-6 and TRBJ2-4): DAGVTQSPTHLIKTRGQQVTLRCSPKSGHDTVSWYQQALGQGPQFIFQYYEEEERQRGNFPDRFSGHQFPNYSSELNVNALLLGDSALYLCASSTRSRDILAKNIQYFGAGTRLSVL.